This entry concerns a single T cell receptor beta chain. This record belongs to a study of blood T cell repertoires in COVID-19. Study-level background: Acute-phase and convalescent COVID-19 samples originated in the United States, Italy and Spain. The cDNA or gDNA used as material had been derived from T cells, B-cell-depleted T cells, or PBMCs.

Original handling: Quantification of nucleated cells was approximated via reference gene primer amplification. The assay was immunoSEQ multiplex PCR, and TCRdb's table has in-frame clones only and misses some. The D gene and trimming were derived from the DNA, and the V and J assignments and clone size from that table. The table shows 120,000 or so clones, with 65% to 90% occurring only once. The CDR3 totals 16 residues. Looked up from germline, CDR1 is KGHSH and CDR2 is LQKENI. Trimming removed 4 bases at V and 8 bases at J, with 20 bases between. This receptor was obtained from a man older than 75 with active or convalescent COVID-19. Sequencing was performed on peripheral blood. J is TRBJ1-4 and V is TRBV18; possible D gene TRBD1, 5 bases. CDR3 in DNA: TGTGCCAGCTCACGATCTACGAGTGGCGGGGGAGAAAAACTGTTTTTT. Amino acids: CASSRSTSGGGEKLFF.